The present T cell receptor beta chain was sequenced within a study of identical twins. This clonotype has a handful of counts. A universal primer site was incorporated via template switching, and the cDNA contained unique molecular identifiers. Via MiXCR, TCRdb re-called the 5' RACE reads, giving one row per CDR3 protein. In the table there are about 890,000 distinct CDR3 sequences, about 12% of which are singletons. The same data also went into a second study, on yellow fever vaccine responses in identical twins.

The specimen sequenced was PBMCs. The sequence came from a woman aged 18-35 years in good health.

The CDR3 spells CASSPNLGTGGEKLFF. The CDR3 DNA reads TGTGCCAGCAGCCCCAACCTCGGGACAGGGGGTGAAAAACTGTTTTTT. V gene TRBV7-2 combines with J gene TRBJ1-4; TRBD1 aligns across 11 bases. Looked up from germline, CDR1 is SGHTA and CDR2 is FQGNSA. The CDR3 sequence is 16 residues long. V was clipped by 5 bases and J by 7 bases; unmatched bases: 9.